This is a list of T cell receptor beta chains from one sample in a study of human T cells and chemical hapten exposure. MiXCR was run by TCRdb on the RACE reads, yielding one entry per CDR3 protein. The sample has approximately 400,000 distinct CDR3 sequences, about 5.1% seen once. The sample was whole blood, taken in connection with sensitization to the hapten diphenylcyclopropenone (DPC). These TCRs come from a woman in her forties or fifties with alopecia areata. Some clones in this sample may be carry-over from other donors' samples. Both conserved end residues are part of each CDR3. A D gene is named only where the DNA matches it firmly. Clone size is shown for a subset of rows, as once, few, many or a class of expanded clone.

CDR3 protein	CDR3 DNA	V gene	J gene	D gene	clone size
CSASGSMNTEAFF	TGCAGTGCTAGTGGGTCTATGAACACTGAAGCTTTCTTT	TRBV20-1	TRBJ1-1	NA	NA
CASSEGSLNEKLFF	TGTGCCAGCAGTGAGGGAAGTCTTAATGAAAAACTGTTTTTT	TRBV25-1	TRBJ1-4	NA	NA
CSVDAYRDGTQYF	TGCAGCGTGGACGCCTACAGGGATGGGACGCAGTATTTT	TRBV29-1	TRBJ2-3	NA	NA
CASSLANTGANYNEQFF	TGCGCCAGCAGCTTGGCCAACACGGGGGCGAACTACAATGAGCAGTTCTTC	TRBV5-1	TRBJ2-1	NA	few
CASSPSGRAAEAFF	TGTGCCAGCAGCCCGTCGGGCAGGGCAGCTGAAGCTTTCTTT	TRBV7-9	TRBJ1-1	NA	NA
CASSFRVMAGELFF	TGTGCCAGCAGTTTTAGGGTAATGGCCGGGGAGCTGTTTTTT	TRBV28	TRBJ2-2	NA	many
CASSSAGPRAIYF	TGTGCCAGCAGTTCGGCCGGGCCTAGGGCCATATATTTT	TRBV28	TRBJ1-3	NA	few
CASSLGMNTEAFF	TGTGCCAGCAGTTTGGGCATGAACACTGAAGCTTTCTTT	TRBV6-5	TRBJ1-1	NA	many
CASTLPGQGKNQPQHF	TGTGCCAGCACCCTCCCCGGACAGGGGAAAAATCAGCCCCAGCATTTT	TRBV28	TRBJ1-5	TRBD1	few
CASSPSGGSPYEQYF	TGCGCCAGCAGCCCCAGCGGGGGGTCACCCTACGAGCAGTACTTC	TRBV5-1	TRBJ2-7	TRBD2	NA
CASSANRGVNEKLFF	TGTGCCAGCAGTGCCAACAGGGGAGTTAATGAAAAACTGTTTTTT	TRBV25-1	TRBJ1-4	TRBD1	few
CASSLIGSLMTPDTQYF	TGTGCCAGCAGTTTAATTGGGAGCCTTATGACCCCAGATACGCAGTATTTT	TRBV12-3/TRBV12-4	TRBJ2-3	NA	many
CASRGTTFNYGYTF	TGTGCCAGCAGGGGGACTACCTTTAACTATGGCTACACCTTC	TRBV27	TRBJ1-2	NA	NA
CASSGTEAFF	TGTGCCAGCAGCGGCACTGAAGCTTTCTTT	TRBV6-1	TRBJ1-1	NA	many
CSAGPVYGYTF	TGCAGTGCCGGTCCCGTCTATGGCTACACCTTC	TRBV20-1	TRBJ1-2	NA	NA
CASSLGTTRTYEQYF	TGTGCCAGCAGTTTAGGGACTACCCGAACCTACGAGCAGTACTTC	TRBV28	TRBJ2-7	TRBD2	many
CASSPQAGGWSDTQYF	TGTGCCAGCAGTCCCCAAGCGGGAGGTTGGTCAGATACGCAGTATTTT	TRBV27	TRBJ2-3	TRBD2	few
CASSSTGTGQNQPQHF	TGTGCCAGCAGCTCTACCGGGACAGGGCAAAATCAGCCCCAGCATTTT	TRBV3-1	TRBJ1-5	TRBD1	many
CASSSDSGFPDTQYF	TGTGCCAGCAGCTCGGACAGCGGGTTTCCAGATACGCAGTATTTT	TRBV7-2	TRBJ2-3	NA	NA
CASSLGHIAPSTDTQYF	TGCGCCAGCAGCTTGGGTCACATAGCGCCTAGCACAGATACGCAGTATTTT	TRBV5-1	TRBJ2-3	NA	few
CASSSHDEPGYF	TGTGCCAGCAGCTCGCACGACGAGCCGGGGTACTTC	TRBV7-9	TRBJ2-7	NA	NA
CSVVTGRANEQFF	TGCAGCGTTGTGACAGGTCGGGCCAATGAGCAGTTCTTC	TRBV29-1	TRBJ2-1	NA	many
CATSRGLAGGSRDYEQYF	TGTGCCACCAGCAGAGGACTAGCGGGAGGTAGTCGGGACTACGAGCAGTACTTC	TRBV15	TRBJ2-7	TRBD2	many
CASSVGGRGGDQETQYF	TGTGCCAGCAGCGTAGGGGGTCGCGGGGGCGATCAAGAGACCCAGTACTTC	TRBV9	TRBJ2-5	NA	few
CSAWRRGFGTEAFF	TGCAGTGCCTGGAGGCGGGGCTTCGGCACTGAAGCTTTCTTT	TRBV20-1	TRBJ1-1	NA	few
CASSSDPNREQYF	TGTGCCAGCAGCTCGGACCCAAATAGAGAGCAGTACTTC	TRBV11-2	TRBJ2-7	NA	few
CASSGGVEGQPQHF	TGTGCCAGCAGCGGAGGAGTAGAAGGTCAGCCCCAGCATTTT	TRBV9	TRBJ1-5	NA	few
CASSQGPWDEQFF	TGTGCCAGCAGTCAGGGCCCCTGGGATGAGCAGTTCTTC	TRBV6-1	TRBJ2-1	NA	NA
CASSGTGGANLGGYTF	TGTGCCAGCAGCGGGACAGGGGGCGCGAACCTGGGCGGCTACACCTTC	TRBV6-5	TRBJ1-2	TRBD1	few
CASSERTINTEAFF	TGTGCCAGCAGTGAAAGGACAATAAACACTGAAGCTTTCTTT	TRBV2	TRBJ1-1	NA	many